This T cell receptor beta chain was retrieved from a study of blood T cells in healthy people across ages. Study-level results: TCR beta diversity per million T cells fell roughly linearly with age. Calculation of diversity from one million T cells yielded estimates considered to be underestimates.

It was with a sample-barcoded 5' primer and a J-beta primer mix that a second PCR of about 7 to 12 cycles was run. Each cDNA was tagged by a template-switch adaptor containing 12 random nucleotides. TCRdb reprocessed the 5' RACE reads with MiXCR, giving one entry per CDR3 protein. The sample contains around 2 million distinct CDR3 sequences, about two fifths of which appear only once. Remarks on this clonotype: Its antigen is currently unknown.

Each sample provided at least 5 micrograms of extracted total RNA. V was pared by 2 bases and J by 1 base, with 11 bases between. The CDR3 runs to 15 residues. Per germline, CDR1 DFQATT and CDR2 SNEGSKA (reference sequence). The source material was blood. V is TRBV20-1 and J is TRBJ2-2; D unclear. The TCR was taken from a human donor in good health. Written as DNA, the CDR3 is TGCAGTGCTAGAAAGGGTCCATTGAACACCGGGGAGCTGTTTTTT. It codes for CSARKGPLNTGELFF.